Listed below are T cell receptor beta chains from one sample, sequenced in a study of blood T cells in healthy people across ages. TCRdb recomputed calls from the 5' RACE reads with MiXCR, one row per CDR3 protein. The sample has roughly 680,000 distinct CDR3 sequences, 52% seen once. Input material: blood. These receptors were obtained from an elderly woman in good health. CDR3s leave out the opening cysteine and the closing phenylalanine or tryptophan. Expanded clones get a size class; other rows say once, few or many, or leave the size out.

v_gene	j_gene	abundance	CDR3aa
TRBV20-1	TRBJ2-3	many	SARTLSFTDTQY
TRBV20-1	TRBJ2-3	-	SAETSGGPRSTDTQY
TRBV10-1	TRBJ2-3	-	ASSVDRAGDTQY
TRBV20-1	TRBJ2-1	-	SANLAGGGRNKF
TRBV6-6	TRBJ2-7	few	ASSYEGSEQY
TRBV7-2	-	-	ASSSSGTSRNEQY
TRBV6-5	TRBJ2-5	many	ASSHGRWGQETQY
TRBV2	TRBJ2-3	-	ASGPGTATDMQY
TRBV10-3	TRBJ2-7	many	AISRTSGSYEQY
TRBV20-1	TRBJ2-1	once	SGSRAAAEQF
TRBV6-6	TRBJ2-7	few	ASTLNMGGRGAEQY
TRBV4-2	TRBJ2-3	-	ASSQRGWREGRDTQY
TRBV6-6	TRBJ2-2	few	ASRDSNTGELF
TRBV6-2/TRBV6-3	TRBJ2-1	-	TSSYLPGLAGLGNEQF
TRBV10-3	TRBJ2-7	-	AIWKETAYYEQY
TRBV5-6	TRBJ2-5	-	ASSLGKKLYQETQY
TRBV29-1	TRBJ2-7	-	SVGLAGEQY
TRBV2	TRBJ2-5	-	ASSDPSGLYNEQY
TRBV5-1	TRBJ2-1	many	ASSLVAGDQF
TRBV28	TRBJ2-3	-	ASSKGTHITDTQY
TRBV7-9	TRBJ1-1	-	ASSLIQAGNTEAF